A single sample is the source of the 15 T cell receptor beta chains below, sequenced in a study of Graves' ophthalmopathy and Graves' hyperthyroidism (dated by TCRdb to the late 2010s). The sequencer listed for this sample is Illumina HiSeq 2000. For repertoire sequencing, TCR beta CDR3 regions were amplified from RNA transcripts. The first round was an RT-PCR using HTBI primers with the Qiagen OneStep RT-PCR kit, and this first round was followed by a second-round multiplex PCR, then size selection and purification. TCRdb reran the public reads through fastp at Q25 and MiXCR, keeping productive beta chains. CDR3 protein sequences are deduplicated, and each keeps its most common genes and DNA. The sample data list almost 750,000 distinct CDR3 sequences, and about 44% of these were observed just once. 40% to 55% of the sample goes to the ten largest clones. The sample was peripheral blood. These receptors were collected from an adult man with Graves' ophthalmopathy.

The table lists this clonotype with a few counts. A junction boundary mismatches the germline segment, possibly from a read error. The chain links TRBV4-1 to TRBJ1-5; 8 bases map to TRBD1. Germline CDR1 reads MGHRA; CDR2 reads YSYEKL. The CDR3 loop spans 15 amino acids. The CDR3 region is CASSHMDRDNQPQHF. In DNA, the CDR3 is TGTGCCAGCAGCCACATGGACAGGGATAATCAGCCCCAGCATTTT.

CDR3 DNA sequence: TGTGCCACCAGCTCACATCGACAGGGGGACAAGACCCAGTACTTC. Encoded protein: CATSSHRQGDKTQYF. The chain couples TRBV15 to TRBJ2-5, with 9 bases identical to TRBD1. The CDR3 extends over 15 amino acids. Germline-derived CDR1 and CDR2 are LNHNV and YYDKDF (reference sequence). Unmatched junction bases numbered 10, after V lost 5 bases and J lost 6 bases.

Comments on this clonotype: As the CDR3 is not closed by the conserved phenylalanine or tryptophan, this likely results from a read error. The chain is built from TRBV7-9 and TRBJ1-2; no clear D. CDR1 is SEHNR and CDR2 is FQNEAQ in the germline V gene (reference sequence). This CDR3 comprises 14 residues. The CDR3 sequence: CASSHRRANYGYTS. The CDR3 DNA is TGCGCCAGCAGCCATCGCCGGGCCAACTATGGCTACACCTCC.

The CDR3 here is CATGEGVSTDTQYF. The CDR3 region has the DNA TGTGCCACCGGGGAGGGTGTAAGCACAGATACGCAGTATTTT. V is TRBV24-1 and J is TRBJ2-3; the match to TRBD2 covers 7 bases. With 9 bases clipped from V and 0 bases from J, the junction kept 5 bases outside the gene matches. This CDR3 contains 14 residues. Germline V gives CDR1 KGHDR, CDR2 SFDVKD.

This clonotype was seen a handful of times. The CDR3 here is CASSQDQGQGSSWQYF. CDR3 sequence (DNA): TGCGCCAGCAGCCAAGATCAAGGACAGGGGAGTTCCTGGCAGTACTTC. The gene calls are TRBV4-3 and TRBJ2-7, with 9 bases aligning to TRBD1. V lost 0 bases and J lost 9; bases outside the gene matches: 12. Germline-derived CDR1 and CDR2 are LGHNA and YSLEER. The CDR3 totals 16 residues.

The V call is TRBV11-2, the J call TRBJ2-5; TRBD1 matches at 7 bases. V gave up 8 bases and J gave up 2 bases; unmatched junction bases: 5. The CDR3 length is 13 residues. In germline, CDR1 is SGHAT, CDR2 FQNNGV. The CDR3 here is CASQETGQETQYF. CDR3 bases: TGTGCCAGCCAAGAGACAGGGCAAGAGACCCAGTACTTC.

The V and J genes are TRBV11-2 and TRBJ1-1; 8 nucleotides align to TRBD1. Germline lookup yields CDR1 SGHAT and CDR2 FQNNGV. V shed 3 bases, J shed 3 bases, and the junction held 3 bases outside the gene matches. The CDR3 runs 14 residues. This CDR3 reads CASSLMTGDTEAFF. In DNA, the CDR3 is TGTGCCAGCAGCTTGATGACAGGGGACACTGAAGCTTTCTTT.

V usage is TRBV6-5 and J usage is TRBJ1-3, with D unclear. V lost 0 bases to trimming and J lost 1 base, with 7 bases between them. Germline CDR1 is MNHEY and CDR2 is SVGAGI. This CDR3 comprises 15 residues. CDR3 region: CASSYSSVSGNTIYF. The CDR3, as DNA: TGTGCCAGCAGTTACTCTTCAGTGTCTGGAAACACCATATATTTT.

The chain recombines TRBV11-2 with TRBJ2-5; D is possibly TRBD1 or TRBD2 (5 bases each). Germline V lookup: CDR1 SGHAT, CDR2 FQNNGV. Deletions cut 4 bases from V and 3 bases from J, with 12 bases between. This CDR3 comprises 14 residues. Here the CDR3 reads CASSSRDGEETQYF. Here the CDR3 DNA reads TGTGCCAGCAGCTCCCGGGACGGAGAAGAGACCCAGTACTTC.

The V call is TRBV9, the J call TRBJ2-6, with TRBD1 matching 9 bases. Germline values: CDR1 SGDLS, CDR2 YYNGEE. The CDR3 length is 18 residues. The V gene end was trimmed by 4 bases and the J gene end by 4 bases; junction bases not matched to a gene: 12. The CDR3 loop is CASSQVTGGTSGANVLTF. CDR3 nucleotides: TGTGCCAGCAGCCAGGTGACAGGGGGAACCTCGGGGGCCAACGTCCTGACTTTC. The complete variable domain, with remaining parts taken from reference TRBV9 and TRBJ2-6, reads DSGVTQTPKHLITATGQRVTLRCSPRSGDLSVYWYQQSLDQGLQFLIQYYNGEERAKGNILERFSAQQFPDLHSELNLSSLELGDSALYFCASSQVTGGTSGANVLTFGAGSRLTVL.

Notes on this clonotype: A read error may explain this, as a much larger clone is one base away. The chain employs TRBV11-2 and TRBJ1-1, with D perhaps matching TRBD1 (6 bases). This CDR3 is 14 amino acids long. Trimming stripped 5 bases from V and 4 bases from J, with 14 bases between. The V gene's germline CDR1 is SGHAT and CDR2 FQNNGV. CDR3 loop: CASSPGHIGTEAFF. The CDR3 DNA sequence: TGTGCCAGCAGCCCGGGACATATAGGCACTGAAGCTTTCTTT.

In nucleotides, the CDR3 is TGTGCCAGCAGCCTTAGACAGACTGAAAAACTGTTTTTT. It encodes CASSLRQTEKLFF. V and J are TRBV7-9 and TRBJ1-4, with a tentative D call TRBD1 (5 bases). The CDR3 length is 13 residues. Trimming stripped 5 bases from V and 7 bases from J, with 11 bases between. The V gene's germline CDR1 is SEHNR and CDR2 FQNEAQ (reference sequence).

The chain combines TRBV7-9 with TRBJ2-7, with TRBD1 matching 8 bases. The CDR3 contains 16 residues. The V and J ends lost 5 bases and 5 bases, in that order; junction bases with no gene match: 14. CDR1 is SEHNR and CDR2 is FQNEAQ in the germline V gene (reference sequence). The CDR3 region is CASSLHIGQGADEQYF. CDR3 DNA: TGTGCCAGCAGCCTACATATTGGGCAGGGGGCGGACGAGCAGTACTTC.

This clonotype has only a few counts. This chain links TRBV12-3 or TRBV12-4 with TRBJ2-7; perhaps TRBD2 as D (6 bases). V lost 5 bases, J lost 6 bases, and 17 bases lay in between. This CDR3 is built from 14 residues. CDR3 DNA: TGTGCCAGCAGTAGCGCGGGACGCCTCCGCGAGCAGTACTTC. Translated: CASSSAGRLREQYF.

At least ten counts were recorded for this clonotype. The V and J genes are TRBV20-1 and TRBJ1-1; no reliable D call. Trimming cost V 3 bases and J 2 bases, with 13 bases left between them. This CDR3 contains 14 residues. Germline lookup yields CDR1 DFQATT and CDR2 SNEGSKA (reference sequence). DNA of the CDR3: TGCAGTGCTAGCTTAGGGCCTCACAACACTGAAGCTTTCTTT. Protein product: CSASLGPHNTEAFF.